This T cell receptor beta chain was found in a study of blood T cell repertoires in COVID-19. As for the study in general: PBMCs, B-cell-depleted T cells, or T cells were the source of the cDNA or gDNA that made up the material.

Germline-derived CDR1 and CDR2 are LGHDT and YNNKEL (reference sequence). The V end lost 1 base, the J end lost 7 bases, and 10 bases lay between the germline ends. CDR3 length: 13 residues. Original processing methods: The authors estimated nucleated cell counts from reference gene primer amplification. Produced via immunoSEQ multiplex PCR; TCRdb's table is partial and in-frame only. V and J calls and clone size are given by that table; D and trimming were obtained from the DNA. The sample records tens of thousands of clones, approximately 83% being singletons. Seattle patient enrollment occurred during active infection, with longitudinal follow-up thereafter.

The J gene is TRBJ1-2, the V gene TRBV3-1 (or the pseudogene TRBV3-2); unclear D gene. The TCR sequence derives from a man aged 40-49 years with COVID-19, enrolled during active disease. The specimen was peripheral blood. The CDR3 reads CASSQGSGGGYTF. In nucleotides, the CDR3 is TGTGCCAGCAGCCAAGGGAGCGGAGGTGGCTACACCTTC.